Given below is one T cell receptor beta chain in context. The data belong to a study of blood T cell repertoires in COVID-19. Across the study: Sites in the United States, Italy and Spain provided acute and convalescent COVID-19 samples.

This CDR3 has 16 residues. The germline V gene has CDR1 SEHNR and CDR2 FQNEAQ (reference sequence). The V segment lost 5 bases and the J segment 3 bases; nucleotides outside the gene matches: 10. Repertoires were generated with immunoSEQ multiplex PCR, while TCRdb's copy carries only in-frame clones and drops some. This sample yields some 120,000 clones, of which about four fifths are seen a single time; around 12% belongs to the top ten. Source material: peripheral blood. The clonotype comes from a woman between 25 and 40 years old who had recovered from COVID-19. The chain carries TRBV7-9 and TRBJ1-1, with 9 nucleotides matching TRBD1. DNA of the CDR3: TGTGCCAGCAGCCCGGGACAGGGAGGATGGGACACTGAAGCTTTCTTT. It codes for CASSPGQGGWDTEAFF.